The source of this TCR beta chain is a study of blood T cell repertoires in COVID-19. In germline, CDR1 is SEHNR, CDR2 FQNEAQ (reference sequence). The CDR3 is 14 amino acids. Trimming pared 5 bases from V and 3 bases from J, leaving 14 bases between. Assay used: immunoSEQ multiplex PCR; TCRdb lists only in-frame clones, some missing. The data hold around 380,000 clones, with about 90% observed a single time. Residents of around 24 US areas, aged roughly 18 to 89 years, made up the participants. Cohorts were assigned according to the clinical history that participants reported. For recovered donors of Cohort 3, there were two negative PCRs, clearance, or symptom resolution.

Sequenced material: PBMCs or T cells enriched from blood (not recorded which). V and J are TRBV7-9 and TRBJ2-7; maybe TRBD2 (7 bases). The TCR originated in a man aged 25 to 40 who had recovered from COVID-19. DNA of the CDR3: TGTGCCAGCAGCCCCCTGCGGGGGCTCTACGAGCAGTACTTC. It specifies CASSPLRGLYEQYF.